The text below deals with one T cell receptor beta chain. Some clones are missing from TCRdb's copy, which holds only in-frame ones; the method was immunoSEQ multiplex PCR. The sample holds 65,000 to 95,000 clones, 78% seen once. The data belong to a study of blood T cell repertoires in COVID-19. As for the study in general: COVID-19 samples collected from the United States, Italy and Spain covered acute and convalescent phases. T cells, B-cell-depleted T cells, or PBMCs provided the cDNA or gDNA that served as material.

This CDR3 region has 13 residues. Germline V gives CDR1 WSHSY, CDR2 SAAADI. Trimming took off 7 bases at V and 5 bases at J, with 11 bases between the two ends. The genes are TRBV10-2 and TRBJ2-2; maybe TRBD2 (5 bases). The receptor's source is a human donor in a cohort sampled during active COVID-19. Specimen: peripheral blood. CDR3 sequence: CASMTTGTGELFF. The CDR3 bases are TGCGCCAGCATGACCACGGGGACCGGGGAGCTGTTTTTT.